This TCR beta chain was recovered during a study of metastatic and nonmetastatic thyroid tumors. Study at large: Across peripheral blood and tumor or nodule tissue samples taken from malignant and benign thyroid patients, the repertoires were compared with one another.

TCRdb redid the clone calls on the PCR reads using MiXCR. Of tens of thousands of clones listed, less than 5% were seen once; the top ten hold 7.5% to 10%. J gave up 3 bases and V 6 bases, and 8 bases lay outside the gene matches. The CDR3 spans 14 residues. Germline values: CDR1 SGHNT, CDR2 YENEEA. This clone was found many times. All patients were untreated before thyroid surgery. The rearrangement joins TRBV11-3 to TRBJ2-7; TRBD1 matches 7 bases. This receptor was obtained from a female donor with papillary thyroid cancer or a benign thyroid nodule (not recorded which). Some clones in this sample may be carry-over from other donors' samples. Sequencing was carried out using blood. In nucleotides, the CDR3 is TGTGCCAGCAGTACCGGGACAGTCAACTACGAGCAGTACTTC. This encodes CASSTGTVNYEQYF.